The T cell receptor (beta chain) under discussion was sequenced for a study of response to subunit inactivated influenza vaccine. TCRdb fed the RT-PCR reads into MiXCR, producing one record per CDR3 protein. Found here are some 570,000 distinct CDR3 sequences, approximately 11% of them singletons; the top ten hold about 11%. The germline gives CDR1 MDHEN, CDR2 SYDVKM. The germline V and J ends were trimmed by 7 bases and 3 bases, with 16 bases remaining between them. CDR3 length equals 14 residues. This clonotype showed up just a few times. The sample also formed part of further work on T cells expressing NK-cell markers. Turning to that study: 5'RACE template switching with UMIs produced the TCR beta cDNA. According to the study, TCR beta repertoires originated from sorted CD3+CD56+NKG2C+, CD3+CD56+NKG2C- and CD3+CD56-NKG2C+ T cells. Six of the donors carried dominant NKG2C+ clonotypes that took up about 1.0-7.0% of their CD8+ T cells.

The sequence came from a man aged 50 or older who received an inactivated influenza vaccine. The specimen comprised PBMCs from blood, sampled on the day of vaccination. J is TRBJ2-7 and V is TRBV28; possibly TRBD1 or TRBD2 for D (7 bases each). The chain's CDR3 is CASKRGDSGYEQYF. The CDR3 nucleotides are TGTGCCAGCAAACGGGGGGACAGCGGCTACGAGCAGTACTTC.